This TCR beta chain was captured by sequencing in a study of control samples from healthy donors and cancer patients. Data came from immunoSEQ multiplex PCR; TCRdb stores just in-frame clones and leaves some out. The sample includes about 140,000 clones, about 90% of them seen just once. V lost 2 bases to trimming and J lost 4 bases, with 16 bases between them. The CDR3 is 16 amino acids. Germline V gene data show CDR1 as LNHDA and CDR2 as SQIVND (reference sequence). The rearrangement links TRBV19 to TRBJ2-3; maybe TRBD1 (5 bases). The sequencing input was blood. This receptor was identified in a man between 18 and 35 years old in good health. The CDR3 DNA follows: TGTGCCAGTAGTATACTAGGGGCAGGGCCCGCAGATACGCAGTATTTT. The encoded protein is CASSILGAGPADTQYF.